These 32 T cell receptor beta chains were sequenced from one sample in a study of T cells in localized non-small cell lung cancer. The repertoire was sequenced with immunoSEQ multiplex PCR; TCRdb's copy has only in-frame clones and lacks some. Of about 52,000 clones detected, about nine tenths appear once; the ten largest clones hold 15% to 20%. The starting material was peripheral blood, obtained before any cancer treatment. All receptors come from a male donor older than 55 with stage III squamous cell lung carcinoma.

To note about this clone: Other DNA sequences in the sample encode the same CDR3. The V and J genes are TRBV18 and TRBJ1-5; D not certain. The germline CDR1 and CDR2 sequences are KGHSH and LQKENI. CDR3 length: 14 residues. Trimming removed 3 bases at V and 0 bases at J, with 6 bases between. The CDR3 DNA follows: TGTGCCAGCTCACCTGGGAATAGCAATCAGCCCCAGCATTTT. Protein sequence: CASSPGNSNQPQHF.

This clone was seen only a few times. Other DNA variants within this sample encode the same CDR3. This chain links TRBV10-3 with TRBJ1-5, with 8 bases that match TRBD1. Trimming at V came to 8 bases and at J to 5 bases, leaving 17 bases not matched to a gene. Germline V gives CDR1 ENHRY, CDR2 SYGVKD. The CDR3 totals 17 residues. This CDR3 is CAIGVRNPGTGDQPQHF. CDR3 nucleotide sequence: TGTGCCATCGGAGTTCGGAACCCTGGGACAGGCGATCAGCCCCAGCATTTT.

The chain employs TRBV11-3 and TRBJ2-1; TRBD2 agrees at 8 bases. CDR1 and CDR2 from the germline V gene are SGHNT and YENEEA. Trimming at V came to 1 base and at J to 7 bases, leaving 6 bases not matched to a gene. The CDR3 extends over 15 amino acids. CDR3 amino acids: CASSLGTSLWNEQFF. The CDR3 nucleotides are TGTGCCAGCAGCTTAGGGACTAGCTTGTGGAATGAGCAGTTCTTC.

The chain is built from TRBV19 and TRBJ2-6, with a weak D call TRBD2 (6 bases). Germline CDR1 LNHDA, CDR2 SQIVND (reference sequence). This CDR3 region has 17 residues. V dropped 1 base and J dropped 2 bases, with 12 bases sitting between them. CDR3 nucleotides: TGTGCCAGTAGTATAGTAGTGGGGGGAACTGGGGCCAACGTCCTGACTTTC. As protein: CASSIVVGGTGANVLTF.

The table lists this clone with a few counts. The CDR3 sequence: CGYYTSQGSEAFF. The CDR3, as DNA: TGTGGTTACTACACTTCTCAGGGGTCTGAAGCTTTCTTT. The chain uses TRBV30 and TRBJ1-1, with D perhaps matching TRBD1 (6 bases). CDR1 GTSNPN and CDR2 SVGIG come from the germline V gene (reference sequence). CDR3 length equals 13 residues. The complete variable domain, with remaining parts taken from reference TRBV30 and TRBJ1-1, reads SQTIHQWPATLVQPVGSPLSLECTVEGTSNPNLYWYRQAAGRGLQLLFYSVGIGQISSEVPQNLSASRPQDRQFILSSKKLLLSDSGFYLCGYYTSQGSEAFFGQGTRLTVV.

The genes are TRBV30 and TRBJ2-7; perhaps TRBD1 as D (6 bases). V was shortened by 0 bases and J by 6 bases, with 15 bases between the two germline ends. The CDR3 loop spans 14 amino acids. Germline-derived CDR1 and CDR2 are GTSNPN and SVGIG (reference sequence). The CDR3 bases are TGTGCCTGGAGTGTACTAACAGGGCCGGGCGAGCAGTACTTC. Encoded protein: CAWSVLTGPGEQYF.

This clone was seen just once. V gene TRBV10-3 combines with J gene TRBJ2-7; 8 nucleotides line up with TRBD1. The V and J ends lost 7 bases and 7 bases, in that order; junction bases with no gene match: 12. Germline lookup yields CDR1 ENHRY and CDR2 SYGVKD. The length of the CDR3 is 14 residues. The CDR3 is CAIKSGTGRGEQYF. The CDR3 DNA reads as TGTGCCATCAAAAGTGGGACAGGCCGAGGGGAGCAGTACTTC.

This clone was observed once. The CDR3, as DNA: TGTGCCAGCAGTTACGCGGGAGGGAAATACGAGCAGTACTTC. Its protein product is CASSYAGGKYEQYF. The chain uses TRBV6-6 and TRBJ2-7; 9 bases fit TRBD2. The J segment lost 4 bases and the V segment lost 2 bases, leaving 3 bases of the junction unmatched. CDR1 and CDR2 (germline): MNHNY, SVGAGI (reference sequence). This CDR3 region has 14 residues.

The count of this clone is one. The chain has TRBV6-6 and TRBJ1-4; D is perhaps TRBD1 (5 bases). The CDR3 runs 15 residues. Looked up from germline, CDR1 is MNHNY and CDR2 is SVGAGI (reference sequence). Between the trimmed V and J ends, which lost 2 bases and 7 bases, there was a span of 14 bases. Here the CDR3 reads CASSYPDRDPEKLFF. In nucleotides, the CDR3 is TGTGCCAGCAGTTACCCCGACAGAGACCCTGAAAAACTGTTTTTT.

This chain joins TRBV5-1 and TRBJ2-1; 14 bases are a match to TRBD2. The germline V gene encodes CDR1 SGHRS and CDR2 YFSETQ. CDR3 length: 19 amino acids. V lost 0 bases to trimming and J lost 7 bases; unmatched junction nucleotides: 12. In DNA, the CDR3 is TGCGCCAGCAGCTTGGGACTAGCGGGAGGGCCCTGGCGGTCGAATGAGCAGTTCTTC. Translating gives CASSLGLAGGPWRSNEQFF.

This clone has only one observation. The V gene is TRBV4-2, the J gene TRBJ1-1, with D perhaps matching TRBD1 (6 bases). Germline-derived CDR1 and CDR2 are LGHNA and YNFKEQ. The CDR3 spans 16 residues. The V end was cut by 3 bases, the J end by 1 base, with 15 bases between. The DNA of the CDR3 is TGTGCCAGCAGCCAGGGAGGGCCCAGGGGGAACACTGAAGCTTTCTTT. It translates to CASSQGGPRGNTEAFF.

This clone has more than one count but fewer than ten. The same CDR3 arises from other DNA sequences in this sample as well. The rearrangement uses TRBV5-5 and TRBJ1-5; D is unclear. The germline V and J ends were trimmed by 4 bases and 4 bases, with 15 bases remaining between them. The CDR3 extends over 15 amino acids. The germline gives CDR1 SGHKS, CDR2 YYEKEE (reference sequence). The CDR3 sequence is CASSPSPGRNQPQHF. CDR3 DNA: TGTGCCAGCAGCCCGTCCCCCGGCAGAAATCAGCCCCAGCATTTT. Complete variable domain (other parts from reference TRBV5-5 and TRBJ1-5): DAGVTQSPTHLIKTRGQQVTLRCSPISGHKSVSWYQQVLGQGPQFIFQYYEKEERGRGNFPDRFSARQFPNYSSELNVNALLLGDSALYLCASSPSPGRNQPQHFGDGTRLSIL.

This rearrangement joins TRBV5-8 to TRBJ1-6; 8 bases align to TRBD1. This CDR3 is built from 18 residues. With V trimmed by 1 base and J by 0 bases, 6 bases remained unmatched. Germline CDR1 SGHTS, CDR2 YDEGEE. DNA of the CDR3: TGTGCCAGCAGCTTGAGTGACAGGGGCCACTCCTATAATTCACCCCTCCACTTT. It encodes CASSLSDRGHSYNSPLHF.

The gene calls are TRBV5-4 and TRBJ2-1, with no clear D. Trimming removed 4 bases at V and 0 bases at J, with 11 bases between. The germline gives CDR1 SGHNT, CDR2 YYREEE (reference sequence). This CDR3 has 15 residues. CDR3 region: CASSAIVSSYNEQFF. The CDR3, as DNA: TGTGCCAGCAGCGCAATAGTCAGCTCCTACAATGAGCAGTTCTTC.

The chain combines TRBV28 with TRBJ1-2, with D possibly TRBD1 on 6 matching bases. The CDR3 length is 15 residues. From germline, CDR1 is MDHEN and CDR2 SYDVKM. V lost 5 bases, J lost 4 bases, and 17 bases lay in between. CDR3 region: CASSPGGLDSYGYTF. The CDR3, as DNA: TGTGCCAGCAGTCCCGGGGGGCTGGACAGCTATGGCTACACCTTC.

This clone was found a few times. J is TRBJ2-1 and V is TRBV5-4; 13 nucleotides match TRBD2. CDR1 is SGHNT, CDR2 YYREEE, per germline (reference sequence). V dropped 0 bases and J dropped 9; count of bases not matched to a gene: 6. The CDR3 is made up of 16 amino acids. The CDR3 nucleotides are TGTGCCAGCAGCTTGGGACTAGCGGGAGGAACCGGTGAGCAGTTCTTC. Protein sequence: CASSLGLAGGTGEQFF.

This clone was observed once. The V gene is TRBV5-6, the J gene TRBJ2-3; 9 bases map to TRBD1. The CDR3 extends over 14 amino acids. V shed 5 bases, J shed 7 bases, and the junction held 8 bases outside the gene matches. Germline CDR1 is SGHDT and CDR2 is YYEEEE. In nucleotides, the CDR3 is TGTGCCAGCAGGGGGACAGGGAATCCCAATACGCAGTATTTT. Translation gives CASRGTGNPNTQYF.

The V call is TRBV5-1, the J call TRBJ1-1; a weak D match, TRBD1 (6 bases). Deletions cut 1 base from V and 1 base from J, with 8 bases between. Germline V gene data show CDR1 as SGHRS and CDR2 as YFSETQ. The CDR3 runs 14 residues. Here the CDR3 DNA reads TGCGCCAGCAGCTTGCAGGGGCAGAACACTGAAGCTTTCTTT. This translates into CASSLQGQNTEAFF.

The chain joins TRBV7-9 to TRBJ2-5, with 11 positions matching TRBD2. The ends lost 5 bases at V and 2 bases at J; junction bases unmatched: 10. Germline assignment: CDR1 SEHNR and CDR2 FQNEAQ (reference sequence). CDR3 length: 17 amino acids. The CDR3 DNA reads TGTGCCAGCAGCCCTTGGGGTAGCGGGGGGGTACAAGAGACCCAGTACTTC. This encodes CASSPWGSGGVQETQYF.

V and J are TRBV6-1 and TRBJ1-5; 9 bases align to TRBD1. Trimming took 6 bases from V and 5 from J; bases not matched to a gene: 8. In germline, CDR1 is MNHNS, CDR2 SASEGT. The CDR3 has 15 residues. Here the CDR3 DNA reads TGTGCCAGCAGGAAGACCGGGACAGGGCATCAGCCCCAGCATTTT. The encoded protein is CASRKTGTGHQPQHF.

The V and J genes are TRBV28 and TRBJ1-1; D gene unclear. Trimming removed 5 bases from V and 4 bases from J, with 11 bases in between. The CDR3 is 13 amino acids. The germline CDR1 and CDR2 sequences are MDHEN and SYDVKM. DNA of the CDR3: TGTGCCAGCAGTCGGAACAGCCCCACTGAAGCTTTCTTT. Translating it yields CASSRNSPTEAFF.

V usage is TRBV7-6 and J usage is TRBJ2-3; 8 bases are a match to TRBD1. Per germline, CDR1 SGHVS and CDR2 FNYEAQ. V was pared by 4 bases and J by 1 base, with 1 base of the junction left unmatched. The CDR3 consists of 14 residues. CDR3 in amino acids: CASSSGQGTDTQYF. DNA for the CDR3: TGTGCCAGCAGCTCGGGACAGGGCACAGATACGCAGTATTTT.

The rearrangement joins TRBV6-5 to TRBJ1-6; D unresolved. The CDR3 totals 15 residues. V was shortened by 7 bases and J by 5 bases, with 15 bases between the two germline ends. Germline V CDR1 and CDR2: MNHEY, SVGAGI. CDR3: CASKPGPTNNSPLHF. The CDR3 DNA reads TGTGCCAGCAAGCCGGGTCCGACGAATAATTCACCCCTCCACTTT.

The rearrangement joins TRBV11-2 to TRBJ2-7; tentatively, D is TRBD2 (5 bases). V lost 5 bases and J 7 bases, leaving 12 bases between the germline ends. The CDR3 sequence is 12 residues long. Germline lookup yields CDR1 SGHAT and CDR2 FQNNGV. In nucleotides, the CDR3 is TGTGCCAGCAGCGACCGGGGTGGGGAGCAGTACTTC. Its translation is CASSDRGGEQYF.

The chain links TRBV4-1 to TRBJ1-2, with 9 positions matching TRBD1. CDR1 is MGHRA, CDR2 YSYEKL, per germline. V was pared by 3 bases and J by 5 bases, with 10 bases of the junction left unmatched. This CDR3 has 16 amino acids. For the CDR3, the DNA is TGCGCCAGCAGCCAGCAAGTCGCGGGACAGGGTTATGGCTACACCTTC. Its protein product is CASSQQVAGQGYGYTF.

The chain links TRBV2 to TRBJ2-7, with D unresolved. Trimming took 5 bases from V and 2 from J, leaving 7 bases between them. The CDR3 is 12 amino acids. Germline values: CDR1 SNHLY, CDR2 FYNNEI. As DNA, the CDR3 is TGTGCCAGCAGTTTGGACGCCTACGAGCAGTACTTC. Protein: CASSLDAYEQYF.

This clone showed up just once. V is TRBV6-5 and J is TRBJ2-5; 9 bases line up with TRBD1. V lost 4 bases, J lost 5 bases, and 8 bases stayed unmatched. The CDR3 loop spans 15 amino acids. The V gene's germline CDR1 is MNHEY and CDR2 SVGAGI. CDR3 amino acids: CASSFNRGLGETQYF. The CDR3 DNA reads as TGTGCCAGCAGTTTTAACAGGGGGCTTGGGGAGACCCAGTACTTC.

The genes are TRBV19 and TRBJ2-7, with 9 bases aligning to TRBD2. Per germline, CDR1 LNHDA and CDR2 SQIVND (reference sequence). The ends lost 3 bases at V and 0 bases at J; junction bases unmatched: 6. This CDR3 region has 16 residues. The CDR3 spells CASSIDSSGSSYEQYF. DNA for the CDR3: TGTGCCAGTAGTATCGACAGTAGCGGGAGCTCCTACGAGCAGTACTTC. Full variable domain (outside the CDR3, taken from reference TRBV19 and TRBJ2-7): DGGITQSPKYLFRKEGQNVTLSCEQNLNHDAMYWYRQDPGQGLRLIYYSQIVNDFQKGDIAEGYSVSREKKESFPLTVTSAQKNPTAFYLCASSIDSSGSSYEQYFGPGTRLTVT.

The rearrangement joins TRBV5-1 to TRBJ1-4; D unresolved. The germline V and J ends were trimmed by 4 bases and 8 bases, with 12 bases remaining between them. This CDR3 is 13 amino acids long. Germline V gives CDR1 SGHRS, CDR2 YFSETQ. The CDR3 DNA sequence: TGCGCCAGCAGCGTCAGGACTGGGGAAAAACTGTTTTTT. Protein product: CASSVRTGEKLFF.

The chain combines TRBV7-3 with TRBJ1-1; D perhaps matches TRBD1 (5 bases). Germline V gene lookup returns CDR1 SGHTA and CDR2 FQGTGA. V lost 4 bases to trimming and J lost 3 bases, with 12 bases between them. CDR3 length: 14 amino acids. CDR3 in DNA: TGTGCCAGCAGCTCCGACCCGGGGGACACTGAAGCTTTCTTT. Amino acids: CASSSDPGDTEAFF.

The gene calls are TRBV6-1 and TRBJ1-5, with D perhaps TRBD1 (6 bases). The germline gives CDR1 MNHNS, CDR2 SASEGT. The CDR3 is 15 amino acids. Trimming took 6 bases from V and 2 from J, leaving 14 bases between them. CDR3 DNA: TGTGCCAGCAGCCCCGAGAAGGGGGGCAATCAGCCCCAGCATTTT. Protein product: CASSPEKGGNQPQHF.

The chain links TRBV13 to TRBJ2-1; 12 nucleotides match TRBD1. The CDR3 is 15 residues long. J was trimmed by 5 bases and V by 5 bases; bases with no gene match: 4. From germline, CDR1 is PRHDT and CDR2 FYEKMQ (reference sequence). The CDR3 DNA reads as TGTGCCAGCAGCCAGGGACAGGGGGCCAACAATGAGCAGTTCTTC. As protein: CASSQGQGANNEQFF.